The rows below give T cell receptor beta chains drawn from one sample of a study of CD8 T cells in ankylosing spondylitis. A single record per CDR3 protein comes from TCRdb applying MiXCR to the 5' RACE reads. Of under 300,000 distinct CDR3 sequences in the sample, roughly a tenth were seen once. Source material: blood, either unsorted or a sorted T cell fraction (not recorded which). The receptors here all came from a male donor with ankylosing spondylitis or in good health (not recorded which). CDR3s leave out the opening cysteine and the closing phenylalanine or tryptophan.

J gene | V gene | CDR3 protein
TRBJ2-7 | TRBV7-9 | ASSLPAPSEQY
TRBJ2-1 | TRBV7-9 | ASSLMGFSYNEQF
TRBJ1-1 | TRBV5-1 | ASSSQSGGTEAF
TRBJ1-2 | TRBV6-2/TRBV6-3 | ASRDTGEVYYGYT
TRBJ2-7 | TRBV12-3/TRBV12-4 | ASSLGTGSEQY
TRBJ1-5 | TRBV3-1 | ASSLRTGSGQPQH
TRBJ1-4 | TRBV20-1 | SARNLPRDEKLF
TRBJ2-5 | TRBV7-9 | ASSFFGTAAVKTQY
TRBJ2-1 | TRBV12-3/TRBV12-4 | ASSLSSYNEQF
TRBJ1-2 | TRBV2 | ASSEIGFYHFDGYT
TRBJ2-5 | TRBV4-2 | ASSQDPAGETQY
TRBJ2-1 | TRBV12-5 | ASGLALAGGSSSYNEQF
TRBJ2-4 | TRBV7-2 | ASSLVHRRTGPGAKNIQY
TRBJ2-1 | TRBV9 | ASSVGRGWHEKQF
TRBJ2-2 | TRBV30 | AWSERVKNGELF
TRBJ2-5 | TRBV2 | ASSQDGGETQY
TRBJ2-5 | TRBV5-1 | ASSLWGKETQY
TRBJ1-1 | TRBV4-2 | ASRLNTEAF
TRBJ1-2 | TRBV6-5 | ASSYSGAGGYT
TRBJ2-1 | TRBV6-2/TRBV6-3 | ASSYPGQGHNEQF
TRBJ2-5 | TRBV7-2 | ASSLEARRTQY
TRBJ2-7 | TRBV7-9 | ASSPSWGGQNYEQY
TRBJ1-2 | TRBV28 | ASSFWKVYYGYT
TRBJ2-1 | TRBV6-4 | ASSKLAGGQGEQF
TRBJ2-7 | TRBV4-1 | ASSQEQFAGYEQY
TRBJ2-5 | TRBV7-9 | ASSLSGQRAQETQY
TRBJ2-1 | TRBV4-2 | AISPGPGTSGYNEQF
TRBJ2-1 | TRBV5-6 | ASSFRKLASDEQF
TRBJ2-3 | TRBV20-1 | SASPGTVRADTQY
TRBJ2-6 | TRBV5-1 | ASSPPGTRSSGANVLT
TRBJ2-1 | TRBV18 | ASSPDRGYGNEQF
TRBJ2-7 | TRBV5-1 | ASSLGRDGRSYEQY
TRBJ2-7 | TRBV11-2 | ASSSARAAFSYEQY
TRBJ2-7 | TRBV10-3 | AISESGQGIYEQY
TRBJ2-7 | TRBV10-3 | AISDGTFYEQY
TRBJ1-5 | TRBV20-1 | SAPSAPGGREQPQH
TRBJ1-4 | TRBV29-1 | SVRGGTHEKLF
TRBJ2-3 | TRBV14 | ASSQEEWTSGRTDTQY
TRBJ2-2 | TRBV3-1 | ASSRGGLARNTGELF
TRBJ2-7 | TRBV7-8 | ASLQAGLHSYEQY
TRBJ1-6 | TRBV25-1 | ASSTGGAYNSPLH
TRBJ2-1 | TRBV7-2 | ASSLARSNNEQF
TRBJ2-2 | TRBV6-1 | ASSEASGTGRTGELF
TRBJ1-1 | TRBV5-3 | ARSLLVGRPIT
TRBJ1-4 | TRBV5-1 | ACRPGTEEKLF
TRBJ1-2 | TRBV6-5 | ASSYDGGSNYGYT
TRBJ2-5 | TRBV30 | AWSVLMRGETQY
TRBJ2-3 | TRBV24-1 | ATSDSSSSGRSSTDTQY
TRBJ2-1 | TRBV3-1 | ASSLARGSYNEQF
TRBJ2-7 | TRBV7-2 | ASSTLAGAFYEQY
TRBJ2-2 | TRBV3-1 | ASSQVRTTLGTGELF
TRBJ2-5 | TRBV6-2/TRBV6-3 | ASSFAGAIQETQY
TRBJ2-7 | TRBV12-3/TRBV12-4 | ASSLVVVAGANWQY
TRBJ2-3 | TRBV5-5 | ASSLTGQGTDTQY
TRBJ2-1 | TRBV7-9 | ASSFVNTEQF
TRBJ2-3 | TRBV13 | ASSYGTVSTDTQY
TRBJ2-1 | TRBV9 | ASSVTSVDEQF
TRBJ2-5 | TRBV11-2 | ASSPRPAGATQY
TRBJ2-3 | TRBV7-8 | ASSSSVGADTQY